This TCR beta chain was recorded in a study of blood T cells in healthy people across ages. There are a few counts of this clonotype. What it recognizes is unknown. CDR1 SGHKS and CDR2 YYEKEE come from the germline V gene (reference sequence). The CDR3 loop spans 15 amino acids. Study-level findings and limits: Higher diversity, along with more naive CD4+ cells, distinguished long-lived donors from aged donors.

Sample-barcoded 5' priming and a J-beta primer mix drove a second PCR of roughly 6 to 12 cycles. TCRdb recomputed calls from the 5' RACE reads with MiXCR, one row per CDR3 protein. Of hundreds of thousands of distinct CDR3 sequences in the sample, around 30% were seen once. The receptor's source is an elderly woman in good health. Sequencing was performed on blood. The chain couples TRBV5-5 to TRBJ2-1; possible D gene TRBD1, 6 bases. The J call may be mistaken, given a closer DNA end match to TRBJ2-7. CDR3 sequence reads: CASSLGGTTYNEQYF. The CDR3 nucleotides read TGTGCCAGCAGCTTGGGGGGGACAACCTACAATGAGCAGTACTTC.